The next 7 T cell receptor beta chains were all read from a single sample in a study of CD8+CD57+ T cells in acquired aplastic anemia listed by TCRdb under 2018. The sequencer listed for this sample is Illumina HiSeq 2000. Profiling of TCR beta VDJ combinations and CDR3 sequences used genomic DNA as the template. TCRdb trimmed public reads at Q25 via fastp, called clones via MiXCR and kept in-frame beta chains. Duplicate CDR3 protein sequences are folded into a single record with the most common DNA and genes. This sample comprises 150,000 to 200,000 distinct CDR3 sequences, less than 65% of them detected only once. The ten biggest clones cover more than 45% of the sample. Source material: sorted CD4+, CD8+, or CD8+CD57+ T cells (not recorded which) from PBMCs. Receptor source: a human donor with severe aplastic anemia or a healthy control (not recorded which).

The count of this clonotype is one. The conserved final phenylalanine or tryptophan is absent from the CDR3, which likely points to a read error. This chain joins TRBV12-3 or TRBV12-4 and TRBJ2-7, with D perhaps given as TRBD1 or TRBD2 (5 bases each). V gave up 4 bases and J gave up 4 bases, with 11 bases separating them. This CDR3 is 13 amino acids long. CDR3 protein: CASSSPGRYEQYL. CDR3 nucleotide sequence: TGTGCCAGCAGTTCACCGGGGCGGTACGAGCAGTACCTC.

V and J are TRBV24-1 and TRBJ1-2; 7 positions match TRBD1. This CDR3 region has 13 residues. Germline V CDR1 and CDR2: KGHDR, SFDVKD. Losses at the gene ends were 1 base for V and 6 bases for J; bases not matched to a gene: 1. In DNA, the CDR3 is TGTGCCACCAGTGATTTTACAGGGGATGGCTACACCTTC. Protein sequence: CATSDFTGDGYTF.

The CDR3 DNA reads as TGTGCCAGCAGCTTCGACCGGGCGGGGGGAAGCACAGATACGCAGTATTTT. Protein sequence: CASSFDRAGGSTDTQYF. This chain joins TRBV7-3 and TRBJ2-3, with 8 bases aligning to TRBD2. Trimming at V came to 3 bases and at J to 0 bases, leaving 8 bases not matched to a gene. The CDR3 is 17 amino acids. CDR1 and CDR2 from the germline V gene are SGHTA and FQGTGA.

CDR3 region: CASSVVQGVALHF. The DNA of the CDR3 is TGTGCCAGCAGCGTAGTACAGGGTGTAGCCCTCCACTTT. The rearrangement joins TRBV9 to TRBJ1-6; possible D gene TRBD1, 6 bases. V lost 0 bases to trimming and J lost 14 bases, with 12 bases between them. The CDR3 has 13 residues. CDR1 and CDR2 from the germline V gene are SGDLS and YYNGEE.

This clonotype came up once. The chain joins TRBV7-2 to TRBJ1-1; a weak D match, TRBD1 (6 bases). CDR1 is SGHTA and CDR2 is FQGNSA in the germline V gene. The ends were cut back, 4 bases at V and 3 bases at J, with 9 bases in the middle. This CDR3 is 13 amino acids long. The chain's CDR3 is CASSYGQYTEAFF. The DNA of the CDR3 is TGTGCCAGCAGCTACGGACAGTACACTGAAGCTTTCTTT.

The gene calls are TRBV18 and TRBJ2-1; no clear D. Looked up from germline, CDR1 is KGHSH and CDR2 is LQKENI. Trimming removed 4 bases from V and 6 bases from J, with 13 bases in between. The CDR3 totals 14 residues. The CDR3 DNA sequence: TGTGCCAGCTCACTATCAGAGGATGCCAATGAGCAGTTCTTC. Protein product: CASSLSEDANEQFF.

The chain couples TRBV15 to TRBJ2-6; maybe TRBD1 (5 bases). Trimming took 0 bases from V and 4 from J, leaving 10 bases between them. Looked up from germline, CDR1 is LNHNV and CDR2 is YYDKDF (reference sequence). The CDR3 consists of 16 residues. The CDR3: CATSRDFRTGANVLTF. The CDR3 DNA reads TGTGCCACCAGCAGAGATTTTCGGACAGGGGCCAACGTCCTGACTTTC.